Following are 14 T cell receptor beta chains from one sample sequenced in a study of T-cell reconstitution after alpha-beta-depleted transplantation in children. Library preparation (for TCRbeta) was performed with unique molecular identifiers. One entry per CDR3 protein results from TCRdb running MiXCR on the PCR reads. Of 700,000 or so distinct CDR3 sequences listed, less than 15% are singletons. This specimen was PBMCs, taken before TCRalphabeta/CD19-depleted stem cell transplant. The receptors come from a girl aged 2 to 9 with congenital amegakaryocytic thrombocytopenia, due to receive a stem cell transplant.

Concerning this clonotype itself: A much larger clone lies one base from this, so it may be a read error. The genes are TRBV6-2 or TRBV6-3 and TRBJ1-5, with D unclear. CDR1 and CDR2 from the germline V gene are MNHEY and SVGEGT. The CDR3 length is 12 residues. V gave up 2 bases and J gave up 9 bases, with 8 bases separating them. The CDR3 region has the DNA TGTGCCAGCAGTTACGGAGTTACGCCCCAGCATTTT. Protein product: CASSYGVTPQHF.

V gene TRBV5-1 combines with J gene TRBJ2-7; D may correspond to TRBD1 or TRBD2 (5 bases each). V lost 4 bases to trimming and J lost 0 bases, with 17 bases between them. Germline CDR1 reads SGHRS; CDR2 reads YFSETQ. This CDR3 has 16 amino acids. The CDR3 coding sequence is TGCGCCAGCAGCGGGGGTCTTGGGATAAGCTCCTACGAGCAGTACTTC. The encoded protein is CASSGGLGISSYEQYF.

This clonotype was recorded a few times. The chain employs TRBV7-9 and TRBJ2-2, with D unclear. The length of the CDR3 is 15 residues. V lost 1 base, J lost 0 bases, and 6 bases lay in between. Germline values: CDR1 SEHNR, CDR2 FQNEAQ (reference sequence). The CDR3 reads CASSLVSSNTGELFF. The CDR3 nucleotides read TGTGCCAGCAGCTTAGTTAGCTCGAACACCGGGGAGCTGTTTTTT.

This clonotype was recorded at least ten times. CDR3 DNA sequence: TGCGCCAGCAGCCAAGAGGCCGGGGGGCTCTACAATGAGCAGTTCTTC. Amino acid sequence: CASSQEAGGLYNEQFF. The V and J genes are TRBV4-1 and TRBJ2-1; possible D gene TRBD2, 7 bases. The CDR3 has 16 amino acids. The ends were cut back, 0 bases at V and 3 bases at J, with 12 bases in the middle. The germline CDR1 and CDR2 sequences are MGHRA and YSYEKL.

The J gene is TRBJ1-1, the V gene TRBV20-1; D may be TRBD1 (6 bases). Germline V CDR1 and CDR2: DFQATT, SNEGSKA (reference sequence). V shed 1 base and J shed 0 bases, with 18 bases lying between them. This CDR3 is 17 amino acids long. Here the CDR3 reads CSARVRTGSSMNTEAFF. The DNA of the CDR3 is TGCAGTGCTAGAGTCCGTACAGGGTCTTCTATGAACACTGAAGCTTTCTTT.

This chain connects TRBV5-1 to TRBJ2-3, with TRBD2 matching over 8 bases. This CDR3 is 16 amino acids long. The germline gives CDR1 SGHRS, CDR2 YFSETQ. V shed 6 bases and J 2 bases; nucleotides not matched to a gene: 11. The CDR3 DNA is TGCGCCAGCACCCTACTAGCGGAGATCCCCACAGATACGCAGTATTTT. This sequence encodes CASTLLAEIPTDTQYF. Complete variable domain (other parts from reference TRBV5-1 and TRBJ2-3): KAGVTQTPRYLIKTRGQQVTLSCSPISGHRSVSWYQQTPGQGLQFLFEYFSETQRNKGNFPGRFSGRQFSNSRSEMNVSTLELGDSALYLCASTLLAEIPTDTQYFGPGTRLTVL.

The chain combines TRBV19 with TRBJ1-1; 7 nucleotides line up with TRBD1. The CDR3 spans 14 residues. Germline V gene sequence: CDR1 LNHDA, CDR2 SQIVND (reference sequence). The junction had 3 bases not matched to a gene; V was cut back by 5 bases and J by 0 bases. The CDR3 DNA sequence: TGTGCCAGTAGTTTCGACAGGGTGAACACTGAAGCTTTCTTT. This gives the protein CASSFDRVNTEAFF.

This clonotype came up many times. This chain uses TRBV20-1 with TRBJ2-3; no clear D gene. From germline, CDR1 is DFQATT and CDR2 SNEGSKA (reference sequence). CDR3 length equals 12 residues. V lost 2 bases and J 6 bases, leaving 9 bases between the germline ends. Here the CDR3 reads CSARFEEDTQYF. DNA of the CDR3: TGCAGTGCTAGATTTGAGGAGGATACGCAGTATTTT.

The chain carries TRBV28 and TRBJ2-7, with 7 bases identical to TRBD1. Germline-derived CDR1 and CDR2 are MDHEN and SYDVKM. The V and J ends lost 8 bases and 2 bases, in that order; junction bases with no gene match: 6. The CDR3 covers 13 residues. In DNA form, the CDR3 reads TGTGCCAGCCTCGGACAGGTCGCCTACGAGCAGTACTTC. Translated: CASLGQVAYEQYF. Full variable domain (rest looked up from reference TRBV28 and TRBJ2-7): DVKVTQSSRYLVKRTGEKVFLECVQDMDHENMFWYRQDPGLGLRLIYFSYDVKMKEKGDIPEGYSVSREKKERFSLILESASTNQTSMYLCASLGQVAYEQYFGPGTRLTVT.

The rearrangement links TRBV5-5 to TRBJ2-3, with TRBD2 identical over 10 bases. The CDR3 totals 15 residues. Per germline, CDR1 SGHKS and CDR2 YYEKEE (reference sequence). J lost 3 bases, V lost 7 bases, and 8 bases had no gene match. The CDR3 sequence: CASCKAGGGTDTQYF. DNA for the CDR3: TGTGCCAGCTGCAAAGCGGGAGGGGGAACAGATACGCAGTATTTT.

There are a few counts of this clonotype. V gene TRBV3-1 combines with J gene TRBJ2-2; D gene uncertain. Germline CDR1 and CDR2: LGHDT and YNNKEL (reference sequence). CDR3 length: 12 amino acids. With 0 bases removed from V and 7 bases from J, the gap between germline ends came to 3 bases. The CDR3, as DNA: TGTGCCAGCAGCCAAGACGGCGGGGAGCTGTTTTTT. It specifies CASSQDGGELFF.

This clonotype was observed many times. The genes are TRBV20-1 and TRBJ1-5, with 8 bases lining up with TRBD1. J was trimmed by 1 base and V by 6 bases; bases with no gene match: 8. The V gene's germline CDR1 is DFQATT and CDR2 SNEGSKA (reference sequence). This CDR3 has 15 amino acids. Here the CDR3 reads CSAGRTGISNQPQHF. The DNA of the CDR3 is TGCAGTGCGGGACGGACAGGGATCAGCAATCAGCCCCAGCATTTT.

This clonotype was counted at least ten times. The chain employs TRBV20-1 and TRBJ1-5; maybe TRBD1 (6 bases). The ends were cut back, 0 bases at V and 1 base at J, with 19 bases in the middle. Germline V lookup: CDR1 DFQATT, CDR2 SNEGSKA (reference sequence). This CDR3 contains 18 residues. The DNA for the CDR3 is TGCAGTGCTAGAGAGGGGGCCGGGAACTTCGGGAGCAATCAGCCCCAGCATTTT. This codes for CSAREGAGNFGSNQPQHF.

The chain links TRBV19 to TRBJ2-5; 11 positions match TRBD2. In germline, CDR1 is LNHDA, CDR2 SQIVND (reference sequence). The V and J ends lost 4 bases and 5 bases, in that order; junction bases with no gene match: 6. CDR3 size: 15 residues. CDR3 DNA: TGTGCCAGTAGTACAACCTTAGCGGGAGGGGAGACCCAGTACTTC. It specifies CASSTTLAGGETQYF.